The 10 T cell receptor beta chains below all came from one sample that was sequenced in a study of blood T cell repertoires in COVID-19. Data came from immunoSEQ multiplex PCR; TCRdb stores just in-frame clones and leaves some out. The table records 130,000 to 150,000 clones, roughly 79% of them present only once. The sequenced material came from peripheral blood. The receptors were sampled from a woman aged 55 to 70 with acute or convalescent COVID-19.

J is TRBJ2-1 and V is TRBV2, with 13 bases identical to TRBD2. The junction had 3 bases not matched to a gene; V was cut back by 6 bases and J by 1 base. Per the germline V gene, CDR1 is SNHLY and CDR2 is FYNNEI. This CDR3 region has 16 residues. The CDR3: CASSGLAGVSYNEQFF. The CDR3 bases are TGTGCCAGCAGCGGACTAGCGGGAGTATCCTACAATGAGCAGTTCTTC.

The chain recombines TRBV29-1 with TRBJ2-3; 7 bases fit TRBD2. The CDR3 contains 15 residues. The germline V gene has CDR1 SQVTM and CDR2 ANQGSEA. V shed 2 bases and J 3 bases; nucleotides not matched to a gene: 8. The CDR3 region is CSVEPGGRKTDTQYF. The DNA for the CDR3 is TGCAGCGTTGAACCGGGAGGTCGTAAGACAGATACGCAGTATTTT.

The rearrangement uses TRBV29-1 and TRBJ2-7, with D tentatively TRBD1 (5 bases). V lost 4 bases and J lost 2, with 15 bases in between. Per the germline V gene, CDR1 is SQVTM and CDR2 is ANQGSEA. The CDR3 length is 14 residues. The CDR3 is CSVGGADGAYEQYF. The CDR3 DNA reads TGCAGCGTTGGTGGGGCGGACGGAGCCTACGAGCAGTACTTC.

The table lists this clone with a count of one. This chain joins TRBV5-1 and TRBJ2-6; D gene unclear. Germline V gene data show CDR1 as SGHRS and CDR2 as YFSETQ. Trimming removed 5 bases at V and 0 bases at J, with 18 bases between. CDR3 size: 18 residues. The CDR3 region is CASSSTRGPSSGANVLTF. The CDR3 bases are TGCGCCAGCAGTTCCACGCGCGGCCCAAGCTCTGGGGCCAACGTCCTGACTTTC.

J is TRBJ1-3 and V is TRBV6-6; TRBD1 matches at 11 bases. CDR1 and CDR2 (germline): MNHNY, SVGAGI (reference sequence). V dropped 8 bases and J dropped 6; count of bases not matched to a gene: 12. This CDR3 region has 16 residues. The CDR3: CASLKLDRGLENTIYF. In DNA, the CDR3 is TGTGCCAGCCTTAAATTGGACAGGGGGCTGGAAAACACCATATATTTT.

The rearrangement uses TRBV2 and TRBJ1-1; no clear D. V shed 10 bases and J shed 4 bases, with 10 bases lying between them. CDR1 is SNHLY, CDR2 FYNNEI, per germline. The CDR3 loop spans 11 amino acids. CDR3 residues: CATWAGTEAFF. CDR3 in DNA: TGTGCCACCTGGGCGGGCACTGAAGCTTTCTTT.

This sequence joins TRBV6-6 and TRBJ2-2; D is ambiguous. This CDR3 is built from 13 residues. The germline gives CDR1 MNHNY, CDR2 SVGAGI (reference sequence). V dropped 2 bases and J dropped 3 bases, with 4 bases sitting between them. CDR3 protein: CASSYRDTGELFF. In DNA, the CDR3 is TGTGCCAGCAGTTACAGAGACACCGGGGAGCTGTTTTTT.

The V call is TRBV4-1, the J call TRBJ1-1; D gene unclear. The CDR3 sequence is 15 residues long. V lost 0 bases to trimming and J lost 5 bases, with 13 bases between them. Germline CDR1 MGHRA, CDR2 YSYEKL. The CDR3 sequence: CASSQEVGRRTEAFF. The CDR3 DNA is TGCGCCAGCAGCCAAGAGGTCGGGAGGCGGACTGAAGCTTTCTTT.

The V and J genes are TRBV30 and TRBJ1-1, with 8 bases fitting TRBD1. Per germline, CDR1 GTSNPN and CDR2 SVGIG (reference sequence). Losses at the gene ends were 3 bases for V and 4 bases for J; bases not matched to a gene: 13. The CDR3 spans 16 residues. The CDR3 DNA reads TGTGCCTGGAGCCGTACAGGACAGGGCAGAGGCACTGAAGCTTTCTTT. This sequence encodes CAWSRTGQGRGTEAFF. The variable domain in full, with the rest retrieved from reference TRBV30 and TRBJ1-1, is SQTIHQWPATLVQPVGSPLSLECTVEGTSNPNLYWYRQAAGRGLQLLFYSVGIGQISSEVPQNLSASRPQDRQFILSSKKLLLSDSGFYLCAWSRTGQGRGTEAFFGQGTRLTVV.

This rearrangement joins TRBV7-9 to TRBJ1-4; D perhaps matches TRBD1 (5 bases). Trimming removed 2 bases at V and 0 bases at J, with 10 bases between. CDR1 is SEHNR, CDR2 FQNEAQ, per germline (reference sequence). The CDR3 is made up of 16 amino acids. CDR3 region: CASSLPQGATNEKLFF. In DNA form, the CDR3 reads TGTGCCAGCAGCTTACCCCAGGGCGCAACTAATGAAAAACTGTTTTTT.